The present entry profiles one T cell receptor (beta chain) with its context. Its antigen remains undetermined. No base qualities exist here, and no much larger clone lies one base off it. The data are from a study of Graves' ophthalmopathy and Graves' hyperthyroidism (dated by TCRdb to the late 2010s). With respect to the entire study: Peripheral blood was collected at initial diagnosis, before any treatment. The study used TCR beta repertoire signatures to distinguish Graves' ophthalmopathy from Graves' hyperthyroidism and to predict progression to ophthalmopathy. T-cell repertoires of thyroid tissue and blood were compared in about six hyperthyroidism patients. To explore V-J signatures that distinguish ophthalmopathy from hyperthyroidism, a discovery set of about a hundred patients was enrolled, made up of about 40 with ophthalmopathy and 57 with stable hyperthyroidism. Once sampling was done, hyperthyroidism patients were given methimazole at a starting dose of 30 mg daily, while ophthalmopathy patients were given high-dose intravenous methylprednisolone. For independent validation, a separate cohort was made up of some 19 hyperthyroidism patients plus 17 patients who later progressed from hyperthyroidism to ophthalmopathy. In total, approximately 140 blood samples were TCR-sequenced: 43 ophthalmopathy, under 80 hyperthyroidism and some 17 hyperthyroidism-to-ophthalmopathy patients. What the work shows at the level of the full study, not this receptor alone: Most of the expanded thyroid clonotypes with a frequency above 0.001 were also detected in blood, and it was suggested that the thyroid immune response may be reflected by blood repertoires. In cross-validation, the 13-signature model distinguished ophthalmopathy from stable hyperthyroidism with 85% to 90% sensitivity and around 82% specificity, and in the test set the corresponding values were approximately 79% and 70%. In validation, the model predicted ophthalmopathy progression with 70.59% sensitivity and 72.22% specificity; about a dozen predicted patients were CT-confirmed with GO in a median of 6.5 months. No statistical method was used to set the sample size in advance, and the investigators knew which group each participant was assigned to.

The ophthalmopathy patients had moderately to severely active disease, with a Clinical Activity Score of 3 or higher, a NOSPECS grade of 4 or higher, and a disease duration of less than 3 months. Patients with other autoimmune diseases, uncontrolled infections, pregnancy or lactation were excluded. Clinical symptoms, serum thyroxine, TRAb, thyroid ultrasound and orbital computed tomography formed the basis of the diagnosis. PBMCs were isolated from approximately 10 ml of fresh peripheral blood by Ficoll-Paque density gradient centrifugation. Total RNA was extracted with Trizol reagent and quality-checked on an Agilent 2100 Bioanalyzer. TCR beta CDR3 regions were amplified from RNA transcripts for repertoire sequencing. A first-round RT-PCR used HTBI primers with the Qiagen OneStep RT-PCR kit, followed by a second-round multiplex PCR, size selection and purification. The libraries underwent paired-end sequencing with 100 bp reads on an Illumina HiSeq2000. The original methods were these. SOAPnuke was used for read processing, and reads with adapters, uncalled bases, a mean Phred below 15, or no exact constant-primer or identifier match were discarded. COPE v1.2.5 was used to merge high-quality paired reads. Clonotypes were defined as unique nucleotide sequences and were aligned to IMGT TRB V, D and J references using MiTCR v1.1. The analysis was limited to V-J combinations with a frequency above 0.0001, which together covered roughly 99% of the repertoires. A TCR clonal expansion and chaos score per V-J combination was defined as the ratio of F50 clonal expansion to chaos observed in the TCRdist matrix. Welch's t-statistics and random forest were used to reduce the features to about 14 V-J combinations, which were then used as input to a naive Bayes classifier. The Morisita-Horn index was used to measure how similar the thyroid and blood repertoires were. Through fastp at Q25 and MiXCR, TCRdb rebuilt clones from the public reads, retaining in-frame beta chains. Every CDR3 protein is listed once, alongside the most common genes and DNA of its rows. The V and J calls here are based on TCRdb, not the publication. The sample has roughly 220,000 distinct CDR3 sequences on record, around 45% of them singletons. Less than 50% of the sample goes to the ten largest clones.

Trimming takes 4 bases from V and 2 bases from J, and the germline ends sit 11 bases apart. Measured from the cysteine to the phenylalanine, the CDR3 is 13 residues long. This entry keeps only the CDR3 DNA: 39 bases, framed from base 1. The germline V gene provides CDR1 SQVTM and CDR2 ANQGSEA. The chain joins TRBV29-1 to TRBJ1-1, with the D segment identity uncertain. The source material was peripheral blood. The clonotype originates from an adult man with Graves' ophthalmopathy. The CDR3: CSVATSGNTEAFF. Read as DNA, the sequence is TGCAGCGTTGCAACTAGCGGAAACACTGAAGCTTTCTTT.